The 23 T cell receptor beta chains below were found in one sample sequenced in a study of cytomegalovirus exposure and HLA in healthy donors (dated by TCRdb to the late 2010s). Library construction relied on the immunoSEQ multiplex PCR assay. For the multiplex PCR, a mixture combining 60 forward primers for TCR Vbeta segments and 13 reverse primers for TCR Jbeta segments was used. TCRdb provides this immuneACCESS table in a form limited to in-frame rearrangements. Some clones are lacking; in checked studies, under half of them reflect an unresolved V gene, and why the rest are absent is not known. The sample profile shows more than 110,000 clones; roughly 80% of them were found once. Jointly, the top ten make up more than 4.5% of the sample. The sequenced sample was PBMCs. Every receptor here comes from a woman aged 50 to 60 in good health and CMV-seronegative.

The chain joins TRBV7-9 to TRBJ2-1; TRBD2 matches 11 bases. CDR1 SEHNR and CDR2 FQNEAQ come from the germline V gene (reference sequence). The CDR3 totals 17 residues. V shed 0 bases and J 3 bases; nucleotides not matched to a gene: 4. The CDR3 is CASSLASLAGGYNEQFF. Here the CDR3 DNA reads TGTGCCAGCAGCTTAGCATCCCTAGCGGGGGGCTACAATGAGCAGTTCTTC.

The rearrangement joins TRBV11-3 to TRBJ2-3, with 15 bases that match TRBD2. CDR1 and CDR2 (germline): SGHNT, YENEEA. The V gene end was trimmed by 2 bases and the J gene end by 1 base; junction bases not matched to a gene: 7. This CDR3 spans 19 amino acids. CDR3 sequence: CASSLRTSGGASRTDTQYF. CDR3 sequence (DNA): TGTGCCAGCAGCTTACGGACTAGCGGGGGGGCCTCTCGCACAGATACGCAGTATTTT.

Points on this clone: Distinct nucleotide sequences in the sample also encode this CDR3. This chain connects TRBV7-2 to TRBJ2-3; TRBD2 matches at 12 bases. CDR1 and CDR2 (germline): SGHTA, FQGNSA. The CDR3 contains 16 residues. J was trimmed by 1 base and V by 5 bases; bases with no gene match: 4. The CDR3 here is CASSLRTSGGTDTQYF. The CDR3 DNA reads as TGTGCCAGCAGCCTAAGGACTAGCGGGGGCACAGATACGCAGTATTTT.

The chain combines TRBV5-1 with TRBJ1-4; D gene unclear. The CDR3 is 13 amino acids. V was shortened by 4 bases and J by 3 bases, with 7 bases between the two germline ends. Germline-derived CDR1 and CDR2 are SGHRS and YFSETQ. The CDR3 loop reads CASSLEPNEKLFF. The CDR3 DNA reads TGCGCCAGCAGCCTAGAACCTAATGAAAAACTGTTTTTT.

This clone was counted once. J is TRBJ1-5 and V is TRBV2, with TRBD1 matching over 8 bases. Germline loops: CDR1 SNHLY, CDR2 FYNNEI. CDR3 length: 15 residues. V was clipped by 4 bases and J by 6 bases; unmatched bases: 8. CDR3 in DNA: TGTGCCAGCAGTGTCGGCAGGGGGCGAGTTCAGCCCCAGCATTTT. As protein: CASSVGRGRVQPQHF.

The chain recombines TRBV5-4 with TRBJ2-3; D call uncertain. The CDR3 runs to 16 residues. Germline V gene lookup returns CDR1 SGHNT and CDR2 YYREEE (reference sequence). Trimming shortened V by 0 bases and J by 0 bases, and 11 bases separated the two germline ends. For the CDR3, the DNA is TGTGCCAGCAGCTTGGATTCGGGTACTAGCACAGATACGCAGTATTTT. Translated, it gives CASSLDSGTSTDTQYF.

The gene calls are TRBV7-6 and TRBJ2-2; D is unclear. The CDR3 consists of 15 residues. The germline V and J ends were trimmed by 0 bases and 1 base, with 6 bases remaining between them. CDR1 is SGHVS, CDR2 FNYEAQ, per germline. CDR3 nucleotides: TGTGCCAGCAGCTTAGCAACCGGGAACACCGGGGAGCTGTTTTTT. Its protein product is CASSLATGNTGELFF.

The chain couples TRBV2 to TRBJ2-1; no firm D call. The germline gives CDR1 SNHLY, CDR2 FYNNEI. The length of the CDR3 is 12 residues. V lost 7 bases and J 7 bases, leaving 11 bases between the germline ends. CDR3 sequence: CASKVFGNEQFF. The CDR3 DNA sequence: TGTGCCAGCAAAGTCTTCGGGAATGAGCAGTTCTTC.

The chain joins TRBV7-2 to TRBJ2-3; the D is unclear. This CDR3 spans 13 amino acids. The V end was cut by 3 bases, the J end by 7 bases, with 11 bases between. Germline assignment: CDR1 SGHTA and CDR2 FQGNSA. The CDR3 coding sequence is TGTGCCAGCAGCTTGGGCTACATAAATACGCAGTATTTT. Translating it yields CASSLGYINTQYF.

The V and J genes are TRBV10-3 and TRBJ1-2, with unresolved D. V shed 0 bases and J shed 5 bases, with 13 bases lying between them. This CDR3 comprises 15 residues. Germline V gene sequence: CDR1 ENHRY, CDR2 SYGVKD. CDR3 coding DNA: TGTGCCATCAGTGAGTCGATAAGGCCAGGTTATGGCTACACCTTC. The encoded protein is CAISESIRPGYGYTF.

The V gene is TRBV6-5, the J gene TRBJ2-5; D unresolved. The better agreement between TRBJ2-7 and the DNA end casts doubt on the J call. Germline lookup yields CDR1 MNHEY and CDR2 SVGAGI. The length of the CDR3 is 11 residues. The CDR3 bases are TGTGCCAGCAGCCAAATTTACGAGCAGTACTTC. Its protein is CASSQIYEQYF.

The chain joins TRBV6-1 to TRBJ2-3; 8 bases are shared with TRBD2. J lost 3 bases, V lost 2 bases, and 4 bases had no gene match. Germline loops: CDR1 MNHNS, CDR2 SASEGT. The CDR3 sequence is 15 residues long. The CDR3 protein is CASSETSGGTDTQYF. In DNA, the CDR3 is TGTGCCAGCAGTGAAACGTCGGGGGGGACAGATACGCAGTATTTT.

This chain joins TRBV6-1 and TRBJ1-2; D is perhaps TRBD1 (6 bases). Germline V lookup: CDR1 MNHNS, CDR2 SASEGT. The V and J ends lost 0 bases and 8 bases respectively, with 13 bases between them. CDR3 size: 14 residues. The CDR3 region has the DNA TGTGCCAGCAGTGAAGCGTCGGGGGGCGAGGGCTACACCTTC. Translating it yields CASSEASGGEGYTF.

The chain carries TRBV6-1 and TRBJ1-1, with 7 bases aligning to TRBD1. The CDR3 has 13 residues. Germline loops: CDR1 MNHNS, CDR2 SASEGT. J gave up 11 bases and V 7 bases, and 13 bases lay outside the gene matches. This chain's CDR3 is CASTPTRGLWAFF. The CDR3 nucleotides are TGTGCCAGCACCCCAACGAGGGGGCTCTGGGCTTTCTTT.

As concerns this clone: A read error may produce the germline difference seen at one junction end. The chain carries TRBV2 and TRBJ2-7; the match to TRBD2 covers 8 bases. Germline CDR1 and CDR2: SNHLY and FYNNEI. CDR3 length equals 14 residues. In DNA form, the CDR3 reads TGTGCCAGCAGTGTCCGGGGGGGTTCCTCCGAGCAGTACTTC. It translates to CASSVRGGSSEQYF.

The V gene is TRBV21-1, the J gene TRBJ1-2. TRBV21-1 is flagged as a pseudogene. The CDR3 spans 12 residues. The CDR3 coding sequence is TGTGCCAGCAGCAAAGGCGGGGCTGGCTACACCTTC. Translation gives CASSKGGAGYTF.

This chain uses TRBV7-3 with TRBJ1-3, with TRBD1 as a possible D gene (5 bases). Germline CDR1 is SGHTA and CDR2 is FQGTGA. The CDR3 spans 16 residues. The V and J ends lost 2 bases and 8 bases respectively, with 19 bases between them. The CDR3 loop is CASSLDSPRAGHTIYF. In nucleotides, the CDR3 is TGTGCCAGCAGCTTAGATAGCCCCAGGGCGGGGCACACCATATATTTT.

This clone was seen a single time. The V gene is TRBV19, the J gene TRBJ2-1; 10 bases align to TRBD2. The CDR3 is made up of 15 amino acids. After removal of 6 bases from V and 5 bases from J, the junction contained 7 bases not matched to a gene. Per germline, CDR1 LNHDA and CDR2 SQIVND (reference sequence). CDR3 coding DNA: TGTGCCAGTAGCAACCCGGGACTAGCGAACAATGAGCAGTTCTTC. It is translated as CASSNPGLANNEQFF.

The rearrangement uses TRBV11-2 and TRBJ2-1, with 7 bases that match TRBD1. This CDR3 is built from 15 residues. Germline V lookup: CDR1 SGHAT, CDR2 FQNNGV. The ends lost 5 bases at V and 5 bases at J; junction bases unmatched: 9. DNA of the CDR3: TGTGCCAGCAGCCAATTGGGACAGAGACACAATGAGCAGTTCTTC. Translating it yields CASSQLGQRHNEQFF.

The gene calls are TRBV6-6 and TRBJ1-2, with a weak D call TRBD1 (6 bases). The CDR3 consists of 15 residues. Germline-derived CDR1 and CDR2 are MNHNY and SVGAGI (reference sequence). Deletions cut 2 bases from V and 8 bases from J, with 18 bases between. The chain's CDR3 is CASSYLLQGGGGYTF. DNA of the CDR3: TGTGCCAGCAGTTACCTTCTCCAAGGCGGGGGCGGCTACACCTTC.

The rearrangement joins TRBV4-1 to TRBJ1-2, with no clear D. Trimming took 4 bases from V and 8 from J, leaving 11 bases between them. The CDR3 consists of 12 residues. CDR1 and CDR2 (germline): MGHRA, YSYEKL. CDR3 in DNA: TGCGCCAGCAGCCCCCCGCGGGGAGGCTACACCTTC. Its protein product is CASSPPRGGYTF.

Here the CDR3 reads CASSSTPPTGTGGVGANVLTF. DNA for the CDR3: TGCGCCAGCAGCTCAACCCCCCCGACCGGGACAGGGGGCGTGGGGGCCAACGTCCTGACTTTC. The chain employs TRBV5-1 and TRBJ2-6; 12 positions agree with TRBD1. The J segment lost 4 bases and the V segment lost 3 bases, leaving 17 bases of the junction unmatched. The CDR3 has 21 residues. Per the germline V gene, CDR1 is SGHRS and CDR2 is YFSETQ. The whole variable domain, remainder taken from reference TRBV5-1 and TRBJ2-6, is KAGVTQTPRYLIKTRGQQVTLSCSPISGHRSVSWYQQTPGQGLQFLFEYFSETQRNKGNFPGRFSGRQFSNSRSEMNVSTLELGDSALYLCASSSTPPTGTGGVGANVLTFGAGSRLTVL.

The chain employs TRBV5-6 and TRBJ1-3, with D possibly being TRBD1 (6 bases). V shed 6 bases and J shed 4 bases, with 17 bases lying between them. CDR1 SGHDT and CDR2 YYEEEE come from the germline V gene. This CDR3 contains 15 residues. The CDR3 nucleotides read TGTGCCAGCACCCGAGTGAGGGGGAGAGGAAACACCATATATTTT. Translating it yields CASTRVRGRGNTIYF.